This T cell receptor beta chain was sequenced in a study of blood T cell repertoires in COVID-19 (TCRdb year 2020). At the level of the whole study: The collaborator samples originated in the United States, Italy and Spain and spanned the acute and convalescent phases of COVID-19. The material from the prospective study consisted of cDNA or gDNA derived from T cells, B-cell-depleted T cells, or PBMCs. Subjects who had been exposed to COVID-19, were actively infected with it, or had recovered from it provided the deeply sampled blood TCRbeta repertoires that made up the dataset. A freely available public database, intended as a resource for researchers studying the immune response to SARS-CoV-2, is where the repertoires were released. Samples were obtained from the ongoing ImmuneRACE study (first 160 participants) and from 1,254 subjects provided by 6 global collaborators. Nearly every sample came with metadata listing a de-identified subject ID, COVID-19 status, age in years and sex. Where available, HLA class I and class II types were taken from metadata supplied by the sample provider and were not determined by assay-based typing. The investigation overall reported the following: The quantity of clinical and demographic metadata differed by source and by participant and was supplied without curation.

A second Seattle source provided samples from volunteer blood donors who had recovered from COVID-19. The collaborating institutions used their own protocols to collect whole blood in K2EDTA tubes. For TCRbeta analysis, collaborators shipped samples in one of three forms: frozen whole blood, isolated PBMCs, or DNA extracted from either of those sample types. About this clone itself: Its antigen is still unknown. No qualities accompany the bases; no much larger clone lies one base away.

The immunoSEQ Assay, a bias-controlled multiplex PCR, was used to amplify TCRbeta CDR3 regions from genomic DNA. Under the source paper's analysis protocol: The number of nucleated cells in each sample was estimated by amplification of reference gene primers within the assay. To quantify the absolute abundance of each unique TCRbeta CDR3 rearrangement, sequence reads were collapsed and filtered. For each sample, productive Simpson clonality was calculated as the square root of Simpson's diversity index across productive rearrangements. TCRdb carries this immuneACCESS record with in-frame sequences only. Its versions omit some clonotypes, under half of them owing to an unresolved V gene in the studies checked, with the rest unexplained. D and trimming were read from the DNA, whereas the V and J calls and clone size are those reported in that table. The sample table contains 200,000 or so clones; only one count was recorded for roughly 88% of them. The top ten clonotypes cover 2% to 2.5% of the sample.

Including the terminal cysteine and phenylalanine, the CDR3 comprises 19 residues. Solely the CDR3 DNA is kept, with 57 bases framed from the first base. CDR1 and CDR2 were assigned from the germline V gene as LGHNT and FRNRAP. Relative to germline, V is missing 4 bases and J is missing 6 bases, with 15 bases of the junction outside any gene match. This TCR was sampled from a man aged 35 to 55 who had recovered from COVID-19. The chain is encoded by TRBV12-5 joined to TRBJ2-2; the junction holds 12 bases that match TRBD2. Sequences were obtained from peripheral blood. The CDR3 sequence is CASGSHPLAGGPFAGELFF. The DNA sequence reads TGTGCTAGTGGTTCTCACCCCCTAGCGGGAGGGCCTTTCGCCGGGGAGCTGTTTTTT.